These T cell receptor beta chains were read from a single sample in a study of CD8 T cells in ankylosing spondylitis. TCRdb re-analysed the 5' RACE reads in MiXCR, keeping a single row per CDR3 protein. The sample includes roughly 97,000 distinct CDR3 sequences, roughly 8.3% seen only once; the top ten take approximately 9.9%. The sequencing input was blood, either unsorted or a sorted T cell fraction (not recorded which). The receptors derive from a male donor with ankylosing spondylitis or in good health (not recorded which). Both conserved end residues are part of each CDR3.

j_gene: TRBJ1-5
v_gene: TRBV18
CDR3aa: CASSPPTAYSNQPQHF

j_gene: TRBJ1-6
v_gene: TRBV20-1
CDR3aa: CSASRQANSPLHF

j_gene: TRBJ2-1
v_gene: TRBV12-5
CDR3aa: CASGSGTSACNEQFF

j_gene: TRBJ1-6
v_gene: TRBV25-1
CDR3aa: CASSEFHSPLHF

j_gene: TRBJ2-1
v_gene: TRBV20-1
CDR3aa: CSALPGRKPYNEQFF

j_gene: TRBJ1-5
v_gene: TRBV5-6
CDR3aa: CASSLVGDSNQPQHF

j_gene: TRBJ1-2
v_gene: TRBV4-3
CDR3aa: CASSDLNRSNYGYTF

j_gene: TRBJ2-4
v_gene: TRBV7-2
CDR3aa: CASSVRQGMAKNIQYF

j_gene: TRBJ2-5
v_gene: TRBV25-1
CDR3aa: CASRKGERKTQYF

j_gene: TRBJ2-1
v_gene: TRBV20-1
CDR3aa: CSASPSGRDNEQFF

j_gene: TRBJ2-1
v_gene: TRBV9
CDR3aa: CASTLDLSSYNEQFF

j_gene: TRBJ1-5
v_gene: TRBV6-2/TRBV6-3
CDR3aa: CASSYRANQPQHF

j_gene: TRBJ2-6
v_gene: TRBV11-2
CDR3aa: CASRPLLGNGANVLTF

j_gene: TRBJ2-7
v_gene: TRBV9
CDR3aa: CASMGGEQYF

j_gene: TRBJ2-2
v_gene: TRBV20-1
CDR3aa: CSARGQGTGELFF

j_gene: TRBJ2-1
v_gene: TRBV6-2/TRBV6-3
CDR3aa: CASSQLRVGNEQFF

j_gene: TRBJ1-1
v_gene: TRBV5-1
CDR3aa: CASSGEGKNTEAFF

j_gene: TRBJ2-7
v_gene: TRBV4-3
CDR3aa: CASSQGGGGEQYF

j_gene: TRBJ2-3
v_gene: TRBV7-8
CDR3aa: CASSFGAGDTQYF

j_gene: TRBJ2-2
v_gene: TRBV4-2
CDR3aa: CASSLGQGALAGELFF

j_gene: TRBJ2-3
v_gene: TRBV6-2/TRBV6-3
CDR3aa: CASSARVRTDTQYF

j_gene: TRBJ2-2
v_gene: TRBV7-9
CDR3aa: CASSLLVRGSTGELFF

j_gene: TRBJ1-1
v_gene: TRBV12-3/TRBV12-4
CDR3aa: CASSLRVAEAFF

j_gene: TRBJ2-7
v_gene: TRBV9
CDR3aa: CASSVDASGVYEQYF

j_gene: TRBJ2-7
v_gene: TRBV12-3/TRBV12-4
CDR3aa: CASSRHRGQASHSGYEQYF

j_gene: TRBJ2-7
v_gene: TRBV7-8
CDR3aa: CASSTRMSCQQYF

j_gene: TRBJ2-7
v_gene: TRBV6-2/TRBV6-3
CDR3aa: CASSYSGQTSSYEQYF

j_gene: TRBJ2-7
v_gene: TRBV5-4
CDR3aa: CASSSREAYEQYF

j_gene: TRBJ1-6
v_gene: TRBV5-1
CDR3aa: CASSLGRNNSPLHF

j_gene: TRBJ1-5
v_gene: TRBV12-3/TRBV12-4
CDR3aa: CASSLGLGNQPQHF

j_gene: TRBJ2-2
v_gene: TRBV12-3/TRBV12-4
CDR3aa: CASSTRTVITGELFF

j_gene: TRBJ2-3
v_gene: TRBV7-7
CDR3aa: CASSLGDRDTQYF

j_gene: TRBJ1-1
v_gene: TRBV11-2
CDR3aa: CASSLRGRGGGTEAFF

j_gene: TRBJ1-5
v_gene: TRBV15
CDR3aa: CATSRGQGSQPQHF

j_gene: TRBJ2-2
v_gene: TRBV7-8
CDR3aa: CASSLDHLGRQSKDTGELFF

j_gene: TRBJ2-3
v_gene: TRBV10-1
CDR3aa: CASSEERELGDTQYF

j_gene: TRBJ2-2
v_gene: TRBV11-2
CDR3aa: CASSLDRGRNTGELFF

j_gene: TRBJ2-1
v_gene: TRBV7-8
CDR3aa: CASSLVIGGGEQFF

j_gene: TRBJ1-3
v_gene: TRBV7-2
CDR3aa: CASSLPALGNTIYF

j_gene: TRBJ2-3
v_gene: TRBV2
CDR3aa: CASSDGSPPGTDTQYF

j_gene: TRBJ2-1
v_gene: TRBV12-3/TRBV12-4
CDR3aa: CASSFTSGGNPYNEQFF

j_gene: TRBJ2-3
v_gene: TRBV7-9
CDR3aa: CASSLKGGTDTQYF

j_gene: TRBJ2-1
v_gene: TRBV7-2
CDR3aa: CASSPRRATQDHNEQFF

j_gene: TRBJ2-5
v_gene: TRBV6-2/TRBV6-3
CDR3aa: CASSPVLQRETQYF

j_gene: TRBJ2-2
v_gene: TRBV2
CDR3aa: CASSAGTGELFF

j_gene: TRBJ1-5
v_gene: TRBV6-1
CDR3aa: CASSPSPGGDQPQHF

j_gene: TRBJ2-5
v_gene: TRBV7-2
CDR3aa: CASSSPGAQETQYF

j_gene: TRBJ2-2
v_gene: TRBV12-3/TRBV12-4
CDR3aa: CASSKTGDANTGELFF

j_gene: TRBJ2-2
v_gene: TRBV19
CDR3aa: CASSIASTGELFF

j_gene: TRBJ2-3
v_gene: TRBV29-1
CDR3aa: CSVETVSTDTQYF

j_gene: TRBJ1-4
v_gene: TRBV6-5
CDR3aa: CASSYSSGTGNEKLFF

j_gene: TRBJ2-2
v_gene: TRBV12-3/TRBV12-4
CDR3aa: CASSLERNTGELFF

j_gene: TRBJ2-3
v_gene: TRBV18
CDR3aa: CASSQTGGFPEDTQYF

j_gene: TRBJ1-2
v_gene: TRBV7-8
CDR3aa: CASSLGWAGGISYGYTF

j_gene: TRBJ2-1
v_gene: TRBV14
CDR3aa: CASSPWGGEQFF

j_gene: TRBJ1-1
v_gene: TRBV6-6
CDR3aa: CASRRQGDTEAFF

j_gene: TRBJ2-5
v_gene: TRBV12-3/TRBV12-4
CDR3aa: CASSLGLTRHQETQYF